The entry below gives a single TCR beta chain sequence along with its context. Antigen: not known. Profiled with immunoSEQ multiplex PCR; TCRdb holds only in-frame clones, not every one. Among over 200,000 clones listed, around 90% were seen once. The record originates from a study of cytomegalovirus exposure and HLA in healthy donors. Study-level background: The 90 to 150 validation repertoires matched the 650 to 850 first-cohort repertoires in platform, a later analysis reported.

Germline V gene lookup returns CDR1 SGHDT and CDR2 YYEEEE. The junction had 5 bases not matched to a gene; V was cut back by 4 bases and J by 8 bases. CDR3 length: 14 amino acids. Study findings and constraints: Most observed TCR sequences were rare, whereas some public TCRs were detected in many donors.

The TCR was taken from a woman in her late teens or twenties in good health and CMV-seropositive. The V and J genes are TRBV5-6 and TRBJ1-4, with 10 positions matching TRBD1. The specimen was PBMCs. The CDR3 here is CASSPDRGMEKLFF. The CDR3 nucleotides read TGTGCCAGCAGCCCGGACAGGGGGATGGAAAAACTGTTTTTT. Looking up the rest from reference TRBV5-6 and TRBJ1-4 gives the full variable domain: DAGVTQSPTHLIKTRGQQVTLRCSPKSGHDTVSWYQQALGQGPQFIFQYYEEEERQRGNFPDRFSGHQFPNYSSELNVNALLLGDSALYLCASSPDRGMEKLFFGSGTQLSVL.